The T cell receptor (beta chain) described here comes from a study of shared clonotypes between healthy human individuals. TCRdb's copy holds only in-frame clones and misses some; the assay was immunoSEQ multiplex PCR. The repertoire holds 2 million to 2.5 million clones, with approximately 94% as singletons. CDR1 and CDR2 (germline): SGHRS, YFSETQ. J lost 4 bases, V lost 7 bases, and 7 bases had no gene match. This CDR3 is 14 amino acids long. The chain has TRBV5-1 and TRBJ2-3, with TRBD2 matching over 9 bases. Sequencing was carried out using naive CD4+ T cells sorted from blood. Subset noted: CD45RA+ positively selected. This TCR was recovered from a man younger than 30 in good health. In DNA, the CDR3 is TGCGCCAGCCATTTTAGCGGGGGTGCAGATACGCAGTATTTT. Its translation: CASHFSGGADTQYF.